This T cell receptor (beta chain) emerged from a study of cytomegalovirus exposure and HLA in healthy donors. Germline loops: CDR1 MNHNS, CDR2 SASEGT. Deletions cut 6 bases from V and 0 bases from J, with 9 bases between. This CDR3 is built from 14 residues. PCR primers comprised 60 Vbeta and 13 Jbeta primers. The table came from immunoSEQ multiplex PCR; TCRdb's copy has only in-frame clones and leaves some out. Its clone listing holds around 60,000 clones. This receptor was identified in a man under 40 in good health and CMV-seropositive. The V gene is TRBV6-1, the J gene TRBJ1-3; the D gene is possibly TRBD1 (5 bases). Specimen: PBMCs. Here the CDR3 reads CASRLDTSGNTIYF. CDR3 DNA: TGTGCCAGCAGATTGGACACCTCTGGAAACACCATATATTTT.